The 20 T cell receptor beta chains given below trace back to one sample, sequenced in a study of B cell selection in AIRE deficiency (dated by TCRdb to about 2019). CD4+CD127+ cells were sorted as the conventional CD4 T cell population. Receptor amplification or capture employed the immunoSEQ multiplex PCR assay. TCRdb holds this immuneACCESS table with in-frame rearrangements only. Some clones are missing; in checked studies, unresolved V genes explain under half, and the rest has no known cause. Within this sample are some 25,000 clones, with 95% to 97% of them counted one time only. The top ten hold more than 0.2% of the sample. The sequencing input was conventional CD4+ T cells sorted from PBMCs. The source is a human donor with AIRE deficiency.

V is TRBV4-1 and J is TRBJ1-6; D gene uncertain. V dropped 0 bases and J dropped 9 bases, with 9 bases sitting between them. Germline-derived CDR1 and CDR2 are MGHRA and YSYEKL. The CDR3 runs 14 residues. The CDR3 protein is CASSQESRGSPLHF. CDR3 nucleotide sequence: TGCGCCAGCAGCCAAGAATCGCGAGGTTCACCCCTCCACTTT.

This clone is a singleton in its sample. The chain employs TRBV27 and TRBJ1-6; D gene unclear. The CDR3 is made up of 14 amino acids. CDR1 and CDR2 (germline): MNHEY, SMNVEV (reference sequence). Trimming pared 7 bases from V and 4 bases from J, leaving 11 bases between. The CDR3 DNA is TGTGCCAGCAAGAGGGAGCTTTATAATTCACCCCTCCACTTT. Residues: CASKRELYNSPLHF.

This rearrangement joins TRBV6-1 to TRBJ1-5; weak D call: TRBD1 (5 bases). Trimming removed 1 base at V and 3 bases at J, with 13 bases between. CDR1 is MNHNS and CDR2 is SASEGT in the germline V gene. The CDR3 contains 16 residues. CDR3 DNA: TGTGCCAGCAGTGAAGTAGTGGGACTGATCAATCAGCCCCAGCATTTT. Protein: CASSEVVGLINQPQHF.

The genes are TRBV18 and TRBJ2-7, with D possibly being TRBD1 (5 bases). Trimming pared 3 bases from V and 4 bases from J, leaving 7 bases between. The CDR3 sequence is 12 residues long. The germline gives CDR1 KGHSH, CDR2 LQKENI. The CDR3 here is CASSPTEYEQYF. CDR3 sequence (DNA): TGTGCCAGCTCACCGACAGAGTACGAGCAGTACTTC.

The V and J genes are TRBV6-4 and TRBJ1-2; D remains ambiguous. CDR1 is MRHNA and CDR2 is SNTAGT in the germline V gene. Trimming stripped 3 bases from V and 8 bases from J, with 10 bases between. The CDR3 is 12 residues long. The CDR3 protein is CASSDGFSGYTF. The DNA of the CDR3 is TGTGCCAGCAGTGATGGTTTTTCGGGCTACACCTTC.

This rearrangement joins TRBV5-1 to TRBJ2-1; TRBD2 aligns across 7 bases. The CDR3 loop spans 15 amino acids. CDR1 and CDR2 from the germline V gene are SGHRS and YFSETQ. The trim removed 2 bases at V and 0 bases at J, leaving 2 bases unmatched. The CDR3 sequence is CASSFGGSSYNEQFF. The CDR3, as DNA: TGCGCCAGCAGCTTCGGCGGGAGCTCCTACAATGAGCAGTTCTTC.

The CDR3 loop is CASNPWQGQKNIQYF. CDR3 DNA: TGTGCCAGCAACCCGTGGCAGGGGCAGAAAAACATTCAGTACTTC. The chain employs TRBV6-6 and TRBJ2-4, with D possibly being TRBD1 (6 bases). Trimming removed 7 bases at V and 4 bases at J, with 17 bases between. The CDR3 is 15 residues long. The germline gives CDR1 MNHNY, CDR2 SVGAGI (reference sequence).

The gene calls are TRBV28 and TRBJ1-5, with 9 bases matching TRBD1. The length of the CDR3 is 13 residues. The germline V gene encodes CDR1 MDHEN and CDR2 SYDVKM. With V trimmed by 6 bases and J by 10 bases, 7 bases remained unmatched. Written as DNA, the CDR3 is TGTGCCAGCAGGGGGACAGGGAGTTTTCCCCAGCATTTT. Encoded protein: CASRGTGSFPQHF.

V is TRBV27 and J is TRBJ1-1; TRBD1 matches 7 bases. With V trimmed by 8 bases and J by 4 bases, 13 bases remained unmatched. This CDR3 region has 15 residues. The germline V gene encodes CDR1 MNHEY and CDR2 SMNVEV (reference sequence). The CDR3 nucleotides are TGTGCCAGCTCCTCGGGGACAGCCGTGTCCACTGAAGCTTTCTTT. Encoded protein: CASSSGTAVSTEAFF.

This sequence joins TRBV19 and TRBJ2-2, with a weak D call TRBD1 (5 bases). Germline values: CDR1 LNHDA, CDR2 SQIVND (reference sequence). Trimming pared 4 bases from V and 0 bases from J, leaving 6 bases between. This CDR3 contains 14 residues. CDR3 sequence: CASSRTPNTGELFF. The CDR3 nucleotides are TGTGCCAGTAGTAGGACACCGAACACCGGGGAGCTGTTTTTT.

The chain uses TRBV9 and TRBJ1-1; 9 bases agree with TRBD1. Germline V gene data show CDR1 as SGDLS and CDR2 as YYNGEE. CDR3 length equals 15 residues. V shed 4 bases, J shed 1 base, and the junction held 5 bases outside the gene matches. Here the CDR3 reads CASSPGGQGNTEAFF. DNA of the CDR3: TGTGCCAGCAGCCCAGGGGGACAGGGGAACACTGAAGCTTTCTTT.

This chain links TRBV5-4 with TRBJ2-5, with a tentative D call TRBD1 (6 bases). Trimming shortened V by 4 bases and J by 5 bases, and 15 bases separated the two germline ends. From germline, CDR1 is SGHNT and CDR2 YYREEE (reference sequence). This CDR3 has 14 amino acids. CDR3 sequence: CASSSKGRGETQYF. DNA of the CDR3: TGTGCCAGCAGCAGCAAGGGAAGGGGGGAGACCCAGTACTTC.

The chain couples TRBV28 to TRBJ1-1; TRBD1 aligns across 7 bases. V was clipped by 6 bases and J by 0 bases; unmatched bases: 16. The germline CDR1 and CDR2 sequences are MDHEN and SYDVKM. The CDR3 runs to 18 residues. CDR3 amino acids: CASRITFQGVRVNTEAFF. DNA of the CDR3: TGTGCCAGCAGAATTACCTTCCAGGGGGTTCGAGTGAACACTGAAGCTTTCTTT.

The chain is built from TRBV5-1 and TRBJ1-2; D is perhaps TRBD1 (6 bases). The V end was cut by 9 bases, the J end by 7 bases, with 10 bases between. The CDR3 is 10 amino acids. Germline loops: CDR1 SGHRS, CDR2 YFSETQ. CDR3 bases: TGCGCCATACAGGGAGTTGGCTACACCTTC. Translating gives CAIQGVGYTF. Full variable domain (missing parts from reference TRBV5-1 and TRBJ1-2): KAGVTQTPRYLIKTRGQQVTLSCSPISGHRSVSWYQQTPGQGLQFLFEYFSETQRNKGNFPGRFSGRQFSNSRSEMNVSTLELGDSALYLCAIQGVGYTFGSGTRLTVV.

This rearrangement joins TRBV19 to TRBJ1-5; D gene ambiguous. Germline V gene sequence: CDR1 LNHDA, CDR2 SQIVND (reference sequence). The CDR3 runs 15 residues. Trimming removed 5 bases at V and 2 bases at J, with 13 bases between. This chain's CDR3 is CASSPKGSGNQPQHF. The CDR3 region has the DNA TGTGCCAGTAGTCCGAAGGGCAGTGGCAATCAGCCCCAGCATTTT.

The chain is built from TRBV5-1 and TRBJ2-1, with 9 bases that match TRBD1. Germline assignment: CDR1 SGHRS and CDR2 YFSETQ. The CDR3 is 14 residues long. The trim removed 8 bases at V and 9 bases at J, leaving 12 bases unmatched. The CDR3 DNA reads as TGCGCCAGTTTACCCGGGACAGGGACCGGTGAGCAGTTCTTC. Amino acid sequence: CASLPGTGTGEQFF.

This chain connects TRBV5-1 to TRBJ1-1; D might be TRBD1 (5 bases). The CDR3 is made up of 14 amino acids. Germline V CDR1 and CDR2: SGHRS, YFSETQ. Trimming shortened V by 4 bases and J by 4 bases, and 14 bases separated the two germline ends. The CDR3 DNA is TGCGCCAGCAGCGCAGGGTTAGTTGTCACTGAAGCTTTCTTT. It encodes CASSAGLVVTEAFF.

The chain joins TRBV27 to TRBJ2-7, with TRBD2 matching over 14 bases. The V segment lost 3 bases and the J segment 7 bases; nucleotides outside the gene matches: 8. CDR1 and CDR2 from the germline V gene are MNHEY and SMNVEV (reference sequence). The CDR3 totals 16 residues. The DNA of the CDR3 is TGTGCCAGCAGTTTCCGGACTAGCGGGAGGATGAGGGAGCAGTACTTC. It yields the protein CASSFRTSGRMREQYF.

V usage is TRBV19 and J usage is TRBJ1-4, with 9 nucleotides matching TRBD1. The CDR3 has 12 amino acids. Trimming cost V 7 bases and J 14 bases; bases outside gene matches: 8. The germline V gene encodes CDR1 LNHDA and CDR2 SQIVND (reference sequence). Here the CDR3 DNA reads TGTGCCAGTACCCGGGACAGGGTAGGGCTGTTTTTT. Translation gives CASTRDRVGLFF. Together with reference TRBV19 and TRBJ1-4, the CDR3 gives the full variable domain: DGGITQSPKYLFRKEGQNVTLSCEQNLNHDAMYWYRQDPGQGLRLIYYSQIVNDFQKGDIAEGYSVSREKKESFPLTVTSAQKNPTAFYLCASTRDRVGLFFGSGTQLSVL.

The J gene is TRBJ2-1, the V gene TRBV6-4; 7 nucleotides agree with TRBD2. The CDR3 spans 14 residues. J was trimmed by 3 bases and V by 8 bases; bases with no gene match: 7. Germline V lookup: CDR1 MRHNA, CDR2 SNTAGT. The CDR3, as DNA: TGTGCCAGCTCCCTCCTAGCGGACTACAATGAGCAGTTCTTC. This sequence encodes CASSLLADYNEQFF.